This T cell receptor beta chain stems from a study of identical twins. V was clipped by 0 bases and J by 0 bases, with 10 bases between them. There are 16 residues in the CDR3. The V gene's germline CDR1 is SGHRS and CDR2 YFSETQ. TCRdb ran MiXCR on the 5' RACE reads and lists one entry per CDR3 protein. Of around 1.7 million distinct CDR3 sequences in the sample, about 32% were seen once. The genes are TRBV5-1 and TRBJ2-1; D remains unclear. The sample comprised cord blood. This TCR came from a newborn girl in good health. In nucleotides, the CDR3 is TGCGCCAGCAGCTTGGGTTTTCAGCACTCCTACAATGAGCAGTTCTTC. Amino acid sequence: CASSLGFQHSYNEQFF.